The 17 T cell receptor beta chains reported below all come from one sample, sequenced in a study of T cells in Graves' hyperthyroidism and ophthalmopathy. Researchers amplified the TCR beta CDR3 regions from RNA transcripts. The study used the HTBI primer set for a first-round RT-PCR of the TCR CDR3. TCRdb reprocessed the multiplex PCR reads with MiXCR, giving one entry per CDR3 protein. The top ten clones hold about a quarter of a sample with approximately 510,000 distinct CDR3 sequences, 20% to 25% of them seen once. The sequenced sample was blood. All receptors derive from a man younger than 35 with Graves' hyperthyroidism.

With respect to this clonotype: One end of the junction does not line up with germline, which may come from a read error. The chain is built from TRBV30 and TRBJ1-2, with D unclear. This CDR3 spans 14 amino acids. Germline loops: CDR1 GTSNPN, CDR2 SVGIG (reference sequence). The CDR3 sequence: CAWSGGIGFYGYTF. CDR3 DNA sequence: TGTGCCTGGAGTGGCGGGATAGGGTTCTATGGTTACACCTTC.

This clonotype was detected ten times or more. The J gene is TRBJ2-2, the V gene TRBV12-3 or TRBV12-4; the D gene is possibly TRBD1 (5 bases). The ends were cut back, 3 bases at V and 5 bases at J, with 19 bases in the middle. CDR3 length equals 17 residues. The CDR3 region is CASSFGSRAGLTGELFF. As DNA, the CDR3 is TGTGCCAGCAGTTTCGGGTCCAGGGCTGGTTTGACCGGGGAGCTGTTTTTT.

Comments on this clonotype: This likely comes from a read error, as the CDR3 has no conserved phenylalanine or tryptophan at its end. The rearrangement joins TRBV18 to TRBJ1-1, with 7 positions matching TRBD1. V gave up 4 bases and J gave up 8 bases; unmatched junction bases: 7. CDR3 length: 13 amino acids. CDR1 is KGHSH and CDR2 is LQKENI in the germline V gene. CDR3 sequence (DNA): TGTGCCAGCTCACTAACCGGGACAGCCGAAGCTTTCCTT. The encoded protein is CASSLTGTAEAFL.

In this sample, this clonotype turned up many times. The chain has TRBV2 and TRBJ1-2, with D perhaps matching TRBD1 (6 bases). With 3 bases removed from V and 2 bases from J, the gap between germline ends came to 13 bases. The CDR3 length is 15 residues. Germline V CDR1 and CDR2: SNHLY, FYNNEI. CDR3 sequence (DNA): TGTGCCAGCAGTGAGATTGGGGGGGCCAACTATGGCTACACCTTC. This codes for CASSEIGGANYGYTF.

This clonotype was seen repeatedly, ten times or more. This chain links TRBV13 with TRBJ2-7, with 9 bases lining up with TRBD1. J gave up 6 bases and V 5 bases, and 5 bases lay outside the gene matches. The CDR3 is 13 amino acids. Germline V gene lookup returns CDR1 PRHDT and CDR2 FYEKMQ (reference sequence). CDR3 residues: CASSPRGQGEQYF. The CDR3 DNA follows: TGTGCCAGCAGCCCCCGGGGACAGGGCGAGCAGTACTTC.

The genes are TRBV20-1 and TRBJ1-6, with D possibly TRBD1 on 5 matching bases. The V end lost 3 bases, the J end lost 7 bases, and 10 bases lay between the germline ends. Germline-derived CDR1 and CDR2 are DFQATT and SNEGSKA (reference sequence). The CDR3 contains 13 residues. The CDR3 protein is CSARGEGNSPLHF. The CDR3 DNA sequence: TGCAGTGCTAGGGGGGAAGGGAATTCACCCCTCCACTTT.

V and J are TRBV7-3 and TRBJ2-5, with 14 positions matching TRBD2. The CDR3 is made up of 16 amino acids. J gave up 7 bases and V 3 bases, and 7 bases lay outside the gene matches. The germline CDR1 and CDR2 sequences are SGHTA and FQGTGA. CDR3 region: CASSLTGTSGRGTQYF. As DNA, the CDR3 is TGTGCCAGCAGCTTGACTGGGACTAGCGGGAGAGGGACCCAGTACTTC.

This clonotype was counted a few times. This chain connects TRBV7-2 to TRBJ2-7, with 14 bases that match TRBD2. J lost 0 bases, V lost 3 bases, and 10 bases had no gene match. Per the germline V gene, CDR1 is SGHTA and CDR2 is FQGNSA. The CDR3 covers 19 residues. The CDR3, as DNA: TGTGCCAGCAGCTTCGCAGTTGGGACTAGCGGGGGCCCCTCCTACGAGCAGTACTTC. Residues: CASSFAVGTSGGPSYEQYF.

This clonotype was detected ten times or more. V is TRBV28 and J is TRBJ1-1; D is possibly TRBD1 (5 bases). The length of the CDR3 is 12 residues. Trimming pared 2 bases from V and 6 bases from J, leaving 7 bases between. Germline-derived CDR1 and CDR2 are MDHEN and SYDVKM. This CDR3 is CASSLKGPEAFF. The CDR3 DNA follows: TGTGCCAGCAGTTTAAAGGGGCCTGAAGCTTTCTTT.

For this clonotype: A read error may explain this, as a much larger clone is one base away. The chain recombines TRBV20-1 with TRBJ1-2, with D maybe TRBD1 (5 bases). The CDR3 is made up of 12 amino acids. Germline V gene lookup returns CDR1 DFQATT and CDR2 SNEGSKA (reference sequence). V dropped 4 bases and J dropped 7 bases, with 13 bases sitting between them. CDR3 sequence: CSATPRGGGYTF. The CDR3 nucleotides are TGCAGTGCTACGCCCCGGGGGGGTGGCTACACCTTC.

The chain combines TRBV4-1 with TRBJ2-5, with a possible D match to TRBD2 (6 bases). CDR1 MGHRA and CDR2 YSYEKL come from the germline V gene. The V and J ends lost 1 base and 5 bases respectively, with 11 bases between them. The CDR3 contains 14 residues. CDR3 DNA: TGCGCCAGCAGCCAAGCCACGGGGAGGGAGACCCAGTACTTC. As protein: CASSQATGRETQYF.

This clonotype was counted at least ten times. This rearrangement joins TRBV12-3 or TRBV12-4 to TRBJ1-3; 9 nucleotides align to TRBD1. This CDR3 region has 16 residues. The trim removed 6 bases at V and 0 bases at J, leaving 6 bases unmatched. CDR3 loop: CASRRDRDYSGNTIYF. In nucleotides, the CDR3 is TGTGCCAGCAGACGGGACAGGGATTACTCTGGAAACACCATATATTTT.

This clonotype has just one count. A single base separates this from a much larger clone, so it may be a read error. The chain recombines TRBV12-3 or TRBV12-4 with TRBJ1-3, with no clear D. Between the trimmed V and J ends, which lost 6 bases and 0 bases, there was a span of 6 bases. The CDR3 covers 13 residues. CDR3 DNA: TGTGCCAGCAGGAAAGACTCTGGAAACACCATATATTTT. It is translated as CASRKDSGNTIYF.

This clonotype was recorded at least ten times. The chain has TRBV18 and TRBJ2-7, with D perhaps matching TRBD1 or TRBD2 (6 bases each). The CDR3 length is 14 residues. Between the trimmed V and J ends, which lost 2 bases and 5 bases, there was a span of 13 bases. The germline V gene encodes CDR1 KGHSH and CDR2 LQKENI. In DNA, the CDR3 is TGTGCCAGCTCACCATCTGTGGGGGGCCACGAGCAGTACTTC. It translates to CASSPSVGGHEQYF. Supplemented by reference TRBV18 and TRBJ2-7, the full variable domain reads NAGVMQNPRHLVRRRGQEARLRCSPMKGHSHVYWYRQLPEEGLKFMVYLQKENIIDESGMPKERFSAEFPKEGPSILRIQQVVRGDSAAYFCASSPSVGGHEQYFGPGTRLTVT.

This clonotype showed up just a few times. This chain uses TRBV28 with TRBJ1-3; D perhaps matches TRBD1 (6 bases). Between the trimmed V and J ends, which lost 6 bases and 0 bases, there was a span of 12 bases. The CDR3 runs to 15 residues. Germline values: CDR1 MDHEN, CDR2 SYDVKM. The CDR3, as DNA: TGTGCCAGCAGGGCCACAGGGATCTCTGGAAACACCATATATTTT. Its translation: CASRATGISGNTIYF.

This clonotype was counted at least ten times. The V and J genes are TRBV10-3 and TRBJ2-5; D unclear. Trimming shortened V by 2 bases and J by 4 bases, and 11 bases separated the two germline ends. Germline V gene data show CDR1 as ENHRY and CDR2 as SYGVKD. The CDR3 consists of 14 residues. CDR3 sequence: CAISEPRLGETQYF. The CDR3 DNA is TGTGCCATCAGTGAGCCGCGGTTAGGAGAGACCCAGTACTTC.

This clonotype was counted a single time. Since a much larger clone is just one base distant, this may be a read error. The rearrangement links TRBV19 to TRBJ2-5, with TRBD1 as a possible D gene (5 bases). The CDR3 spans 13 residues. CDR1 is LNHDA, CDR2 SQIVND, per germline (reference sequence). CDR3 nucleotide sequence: TGTGCCAGTATCGGCAGGGATCAAGCGACCCAGTACTTC. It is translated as CASIGRDQATQYF.